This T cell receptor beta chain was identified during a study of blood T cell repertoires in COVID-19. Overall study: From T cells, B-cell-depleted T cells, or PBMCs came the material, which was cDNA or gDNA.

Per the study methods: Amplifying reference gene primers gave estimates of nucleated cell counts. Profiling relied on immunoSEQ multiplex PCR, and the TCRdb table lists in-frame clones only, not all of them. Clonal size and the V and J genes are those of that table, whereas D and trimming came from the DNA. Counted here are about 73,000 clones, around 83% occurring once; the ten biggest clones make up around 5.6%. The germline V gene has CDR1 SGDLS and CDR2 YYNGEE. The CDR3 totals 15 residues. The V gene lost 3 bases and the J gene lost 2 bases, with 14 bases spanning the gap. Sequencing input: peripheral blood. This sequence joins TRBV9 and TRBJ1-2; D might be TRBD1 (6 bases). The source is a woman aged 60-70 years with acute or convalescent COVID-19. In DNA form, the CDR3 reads TGTGCCAGCAGCGAGCGAGGGGGTCCGAACTATGGCTACACCTTC. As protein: CASSERGGPNYGYTF.